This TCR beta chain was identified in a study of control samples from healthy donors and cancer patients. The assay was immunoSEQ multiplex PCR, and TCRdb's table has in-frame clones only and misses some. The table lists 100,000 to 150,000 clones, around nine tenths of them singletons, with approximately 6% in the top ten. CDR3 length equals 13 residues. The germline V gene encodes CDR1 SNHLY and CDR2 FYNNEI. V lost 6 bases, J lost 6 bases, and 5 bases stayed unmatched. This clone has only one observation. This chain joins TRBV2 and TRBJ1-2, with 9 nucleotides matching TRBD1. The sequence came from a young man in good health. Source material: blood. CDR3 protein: CASRRDREDGYTF. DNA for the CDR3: TGTGCCAGCAGGAGGGACAGGGAAGATGGCTACACCTTC. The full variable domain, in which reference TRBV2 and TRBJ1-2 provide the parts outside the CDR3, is EPEVTQTPSHQVTQMGQEVILRCVPISNHLYFYWYRQILGQKVEFLVSFYNNEISEKSEIFDDQFSVERPDGSNFTLKIRSTKLEDSAMYFCASRRDREDGYTFGSGTRLTVV.